This T cell receptor beta chain stems from a study of cytomegalovirus exposure and HLA in healthy donors. Study findings and constraints: Later analysis reportedly placed an Asian-associated ancestry cluster below the roughly 630-donor mean in N-insertions.

Primers: 60 Vbeta forward and 13 Jbeta reverse. Some clones are missing from TCRdb's copy, which holds only in-frame ones; the method was immunoSEQ multiplex PCR. The sample contains about 170,000 clones, less than 75% of which appear only once. As for this clone: Its antigen is undetermined.

The CDR3 totals 13 residues. Germline CDR1 and CDR2: MNHEY and SVGAGI. Trimming removed 4 bases at V and 4 bases at J, with 10 bases between. Sequencing was performed on PBMCs. This clonotype was sampled from a girl aged 10-17 years in good health and CMV-seronegative. The chain links TRBV6-5 to TRBJ1-1; D ambiguous. CDR3 DNA sequence: TGTGCCAGCAGTTTAAACGAGGGCACTGAAGCTTTCTTT. Protein sequence: CASSLNEGTEAFF.